The clone carrying this T cell receptor beta chain has a handful of counts. The sample, roughly 9.5 milliliters of peripheral blood, was drawn from each donor. The sample is drawn from a study of blood T cells in healthy people across ages. This CDR3 spans 13 amino acids. Trimming took 6 bases from V and 5 from J, leaving 13 bases between them. CDR1 is SEHNR, CDR2 FQNEAQ, per germline (reference sequence). A sample-barcoded 5' primer and a J-beta primer mix were used in a second PCR of about 6 to 12 cycles. TCRdb re-called the 5' RACE reads through MiXCR, storing one row per CDR3 protein. Seen here are hundreds of thousands of distinct CDR3 sequences, about 40% observed once, and the top ten hold roughly 19%.

Sequencing input: blood. This clonotype was sampled from a woman aged 55-69 years in good health. The J gene is TRBJ1-2, the V gene TRBV7-9; D perhaps matches TRBD1 (5 bases). CDR3 DNA: TGTGCCAGCAGTTATGGGGCCACATATGGCTACACCTTC. Translated: CASSYGATYGYTF.